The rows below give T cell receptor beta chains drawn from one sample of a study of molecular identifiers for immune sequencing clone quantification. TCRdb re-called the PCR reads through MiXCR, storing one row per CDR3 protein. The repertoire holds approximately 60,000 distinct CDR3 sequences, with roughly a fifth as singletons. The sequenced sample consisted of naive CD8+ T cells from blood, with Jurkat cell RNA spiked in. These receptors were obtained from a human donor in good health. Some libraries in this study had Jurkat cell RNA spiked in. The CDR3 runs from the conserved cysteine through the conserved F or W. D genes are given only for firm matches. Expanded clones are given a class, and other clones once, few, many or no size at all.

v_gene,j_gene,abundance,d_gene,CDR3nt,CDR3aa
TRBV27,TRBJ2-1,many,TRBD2,TGTGCCAGCAGTCCTGCGGGGGGACTAGCCCACAATGAGCAGTTCTTC,CASSPAGGLAHNEQFF
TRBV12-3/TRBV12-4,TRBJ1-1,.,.,TGTGCCAGCAGTTTGGACAGCCTATGGGCTTTCTTT,CASSLDSLWAFF
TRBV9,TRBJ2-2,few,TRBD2,TGTGCCAGCAGCACCCGACTAGCGGGAGTCCGAACCGGGGAGCTGTTTTTT,CASSTRLAGVRTGELFF
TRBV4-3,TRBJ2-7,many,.,TGCGCCAGCAGCCAACACCAGGGTTACGAGCAGTACTTC,CASSQHQGYEQYF
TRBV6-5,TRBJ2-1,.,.,TGTGCCAGCAGTTACTCTAGCGGAGCCTACAATGAGCAGTTCTTC,CASSYSSGAYNEQFF
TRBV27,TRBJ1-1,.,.,TGTGCCAGCAGCGGAAGCTGGCCCTCGGGGACTGAAGCTTTCTTT,CASSGSWPSGTEAFF
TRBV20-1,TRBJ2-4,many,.,TGCAGTGCTAGAGCGCTCGGACTAGCCAAAAACATTCAGTACTTC,CSARALGLAKNIQYF
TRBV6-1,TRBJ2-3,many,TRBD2,TGTGCCAGCGAAGGGACTAGCGAGCTTACAGATACGCAGTATTTT,CASEGTSELTDTQYF
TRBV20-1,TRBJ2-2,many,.,TGCAGTGCGAGCACCACCCTAGGGACCGGGGAGCTGTTTTTT,CSASTTLGTGELFF
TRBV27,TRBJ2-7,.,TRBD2,TGTGCCAGCAGCCTACTAGCGGGAGTCTACGAGCAGTACTTC,CASSLLAGVYEQYF
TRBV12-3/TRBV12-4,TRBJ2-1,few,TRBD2,TGTGCCAGCAGCCCGCTGCTAGCGGTCACCTACAATGAGCAGTTCTTC,CASSPLLAVTYNEQFF
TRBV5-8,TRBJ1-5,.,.,TGTGCCAGCAGCTTGGGACAGTCTAGCAATCAGCCCCAGCATTTT,CASSLGQSSNQPQHF
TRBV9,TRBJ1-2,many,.,TGTGCCAGCAGCCCCTTAGCGGGGAGCGGCTATGGCTACACCTTC,CASSPLAGSGYGYTF
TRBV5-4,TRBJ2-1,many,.,TGTGCCAGCAGCCTTGCGGGACCCCCGGCCGATGAGCAGTTCTTC,CASSLAGPPADEQFF
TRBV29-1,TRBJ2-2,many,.,TGCAGCGTTGAAGATGGACACAGGAACACCGGGGAGCTGTTTTTT,CSVEDGHRNTGELFF
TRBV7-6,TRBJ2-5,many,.,TGTGCCAGCAGCTTATACGGGACATTACAAGAGACCCAGTACTTC,CASSLYGTLQETQYF
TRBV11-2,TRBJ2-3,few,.,TGTGCCAGCAGCTTATATCTACAGGCCACCAGCACAGATACGCAGTATTTT,CASSLYLQATSTDTQYF
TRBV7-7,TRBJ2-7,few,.,TGTGCTAGCAGTCCAGCTCTAGCTACCTACGAGCAGTACTTC,CASSPALATYEQYF
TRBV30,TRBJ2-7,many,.,TGTGCCTGGACCCCGGGGACCGGCTACGAGCAGTACTTC,CAWTPGTGYEQYF
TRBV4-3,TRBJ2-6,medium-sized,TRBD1,TGCGCCAGCAGCCAAGATTTTAGGACAGGGTATGGGGCCAACGTCCTGACTTTC,CASSQDFRTGYGANVLTF
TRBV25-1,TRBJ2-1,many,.,TGTGCCAGCAGTGAATCAGCAGGGTCGGTCGGTGAGCAGTTCTTC,CASSESAGSVGEQFF
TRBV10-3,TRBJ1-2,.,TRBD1,TGTGCCATCAGTGAGTCGACCCGGACAGGGGCTAACTATGGCTACACCTTC,CAISESTRTGANYGYTF
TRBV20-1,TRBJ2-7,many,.,TGCAGTGCCCCTCGTGGGCCAGGGGTCAACGAGCAGTACTTC,CSAPRGPGVNEQYF
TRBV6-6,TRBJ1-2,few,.,TGTGCCGCCCATCCTGGGGTTTTCCACTATGGCTACACCTTC,CAAHPGVFHYGYTF
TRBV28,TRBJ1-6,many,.,TGTGCCAGCAGTTCCTCGGGACCGACCAATTATAATTCACCCCTCCACTTT,CASSSSGPTNYNSPLHF
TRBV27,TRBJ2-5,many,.,TGTGCCAGCAGTTTGACGTTCCAAGAGACCCAGTACTTC,CASSLTFQETQYF
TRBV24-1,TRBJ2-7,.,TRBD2,TGTGCCACCAGCGATTTTGGGACTAGCGGGACCTACGAGCAGTACTTC,CATSDFGTSGTYEQYF
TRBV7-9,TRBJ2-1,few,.,TGTGCCAGCAGCTTAGAAGTTGGGGTTTCCAAGCAGTTCTTC,CASSLEVGVSKQFF
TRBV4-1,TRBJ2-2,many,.,TGCGCCAGCAGCCAAGTTGCGGGTAACACCGGGGAGCTGTTTTTT,CASSQVAGNTGELFF
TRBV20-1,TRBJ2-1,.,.,TGCAGTGCTAGAGCTCCATCGGAGCAGTTCTTC,CSARAPSEQFF
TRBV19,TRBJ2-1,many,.,TGTGCCAGTAGTATTGGGAAGCGGAACTACAATGAGCAGTTCTTC,CASSIGKRNYNEQFF
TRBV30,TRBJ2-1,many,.,TGTGCCTGGAGTGGCCCTAGGAATGAGCAGTTCTTC,CAWSGPRNEQFF
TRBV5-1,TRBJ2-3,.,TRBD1,TGCGCCAGCAGCGACCGGGACAGTAGCACAGATACGCAGTATTTT,CASSDRDSSTDTQYF
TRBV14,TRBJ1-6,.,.,TGTGCCAGCAGCCAACAAGGGGCACCTAATAATTCACCCCTCCACTTT,CASSQQGAPNNSPLHF
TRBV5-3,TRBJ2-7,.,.,TGTGCCAGCAGTCCCAGGAGCTCCTACGAGCAGTACTTC,CASSPRSSYEQYF
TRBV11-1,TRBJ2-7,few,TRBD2,TGTGCCAGCAGCCCGCGGACTAGCGGGAGTTTGTACGAGCAGTACTTC,CASSPRTSGSLYEQYF
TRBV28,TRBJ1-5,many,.,TGTGCCAGCAGTTTCCCCAATCAGCCCCAGCATTTT,CASSFPNQPQHF
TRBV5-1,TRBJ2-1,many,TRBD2,TGCGCCAGCAGCTTGGCTCCGACTAGCGGGAGTTTAATGAGCTCCTACAATGAGCAGTTCTTC,CASSLAPTSGSLMSSYNEQFF
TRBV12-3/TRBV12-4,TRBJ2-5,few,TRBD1,TGTGCCAGCAGTTTCTCCAGGGCAGGGGGCGGGGAGACCCAGTACTTC,CASSFSRAGGGETQYF
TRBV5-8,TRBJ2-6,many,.,TGTGCCAGCAGCCTTGGATTCGGCGCGTCTGGGGCCAACGTCCTGACTTTC,CASSLGFGASGANVLTF
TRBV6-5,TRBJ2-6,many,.,TGTGCCAGCAGGTCGCCCTTTTTGGCTGGGGCCAACGTCCTGACTTTC,CASRSPFLAGANVLTF
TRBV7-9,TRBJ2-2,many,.,TGTGCCAGCAGCTTAGTCGAGGCAACCGGGGAGCTGTTTTTT,CASSLVEATGELFF